The clone carrying this TCR beta chain was observed a handful of times. Its antigen is still unknown. These data are taken from a study of CD8+ T cells in alopecia areata. After isolation, RNA underwent reverse transcription to generate cDNA as the sequencing template. Clones were read by immunoSEQ multiplex PCR, and TCRdb kept only the in-frame ones, dropping some. Among some 170,000 clones listed, 40% to 65% were seen once. Germline V gene sequence: CDR1 LNHNV, CDR2 YYDKDF (reference sequence). This CDR3 is built from 16 residues. Trimming shortened V by 1 base and J by 0 bases, and 7 bases separated the two germline ends. The treatment is: oral pan-JAK inhibitor, 5-10 mg twice daily. Study findings and constraints: Normal skin's resident alphabeta T cells are also sequenced in scalp samples.

The sample consisted of CD8+ T cells sorted from blood, taken at week 24, from a patient treated with tofacitinib. The chain is built from TRBV15 and TRBJ2-6; no definite D call. The TCR originated in a human donor with alopecia areata. The CDR3: CATSRGGDSGANVLTF. In nucleotides, the CDR3 is TGTGCCACCAGCAGAGGTGGGGACTCTGGGGCCAACGTCCTGACTTTC.